These 17 T cell receptor beta chains share one sample of origin, sequenced in a study of T cell changes during pregnancy in multiple sclerosis. The table came from immunoSEQ multiplex PCR; TCRdb's copy has only in-frame clones and leaves some out. This sample has roughly 51,000 clones; 85% to 95% occur once, and the top ten carry around 5.5%. The input for sequencing was CD8+ T cells from peripheral blood mononuclear cells, taken before pregnancy. Receptors originate from a female donor with multiple sclerosis, enrolled in a pregnancy study.

This chain uses TRBV6-1 with TRBJ2-7; possible D gene TRBD2, 5 bases. Germline V gives CDR1 MNHNS, CDR2 SASEGT. This CDR3 has 13 residues. The ends were cut back, 3 bases at V and 6 bases at J, with 12 bases in the middle. CDR3 in DNA: TGTGCCAGCAGTGACAACCCAGGAGGCGAGCAGTACTTC. Translated: CASSDNPGGEQYF.

The rearrangement uses TRBV27 and TRBJ2-1; D is perhaps TRBD1 (6 bases). The V end was cut by 4 bases, the J end by 6 bases, with 13 bases between. The germline gives CDR1 MNHEY, CDR2 SMNVEV (reference sequence). CDR3 length: 14 residues. The CDR3 region is CASSYTGSINEQFF. CDR3 DNA sequence: TGTGCCAGCAGTTATACAGGGTCCATCAATGAGCAGTTCTTC.

The chain uses TRBV9 and TRBJ2-7; TRBD1 aligns across 12 bases. The CDR3 loop spans 12 amino acids. With V trimmed by 8 bases and J by 6 bases, 3 bases remained unmatched. Germline-derived CDR1 and CDR2 are SGDLS and YYNGEE. In DNA, the CDR3 is TGTGCCAGTGGGACAGGGGGCGGCGAGCAGTACTTC. It yields the protein CASGTGGGEQYF. The full variable domain, its missing parts supplied by reference TRBV9 and TRBJ2-7, is DSGVTQTPKHLITATGQRVTLRCSPRSGDLSVYWYQQSLDQGLQFLIQYYNGEERAKGNILERFSAQQFPDLHSELNLSSLELGDSALYFCASGTGGGEQYFGPGTRLTVT.

There are a few counts of this clone. V gene TRBV6-4 combines with J gene TRBJ1-1; 9 bases line up with TRBD1. The germline gives CDR1 MRHNA, CDR2 SNTAGT. The CDR3 runs to 13 residues. Germline trimming cut 3 bases from V and 7 bases from J; bases unmatched to any gene: 3. The CDR3 loop is CASSEKDRGEAFF. DNA for the CDR3: TGTGCCAGCAGTGAGAAGGACAGGGGTGAAGCTTTCTTT.

V gene TRBV19 combines with J gene TRBJ2-2; no firm D call. Germline V gene lookup returns CDR1 LNHDA and CDR2 SQIVND (reference sequence). The CDR3 sequence is 13 residues long. Between the trimmed V and J ends, which lost 10 bases and 0 bases, there was a span of 9 bases. CDR3 residues: CATHTANTGELFF. In nucleotides, the CDR3 is TGTGCCACCCACACAGCGAACACCGGGGAGCTGTTTTTT.

The chain is built from TRBV15 and TRBJ1-4; D is unclear. Trimming shortened V by 1 base and J by 8 bases, and 5 bases separated the two germline ends. This CDR3 spans 12 amino acids. CDR1 and CDR2 from the germline V gene are LNHNV and YYDKDF (reference sequence). CDR3 in amino acids: CATSRVSEKLFF. As DNA, the CDR3 is TGTGCCACCAGCAGAGTATCGGAAAAACTGTTTTTT.

The chain has TRBV28 and TRBJ2-3; 8 bases are shared with TRBD1. The CDR3 has 17 residues. The germline V gene has CDR1 MDHEN and CDR2 SYDVKM. Germline trimming cut 5 bases from V and 6 bases from J; bases unmatched to any gene: 16. The CDR3 DNA is TGTGCCAGCAGTCCGCCAGGGGGCGCGGTCGAAAAGGATACGCAGTATTTT. Its translation is CASSPPGGAVEKDTQYF.

The chain employs TRBV30 and TRBJ2-7; possible D gene TRBD1, 5 bases. V lost 1 base, J lost 0 bases, and 10 bases lay in between. The CDR3 is 14 amino acids. Looked up from germline, CDR1 is GTSNPN and CDR2 is SVGIG (reference sequence). In DNA form, the CDR3 reads TGTGCCTGGAGTGCCAGGGTGTCCTCCTACGAGCAGTACTTC. This translates into CAWSARVSSYEQYF.

The chain uses TRBV19 and TRBJ1-1; D is undetermined. The CDR3 is made up of 12 amino acids. CDR1 LNHDA and CDR2 SQIVND come from the germline V gene (reference sequence). Trimming cost V 8 bases and J 0 bases, with 7 bases left between them. CDR3 nucleotide sequence: TGTGCCAGTTCGGGTCTGAACACTGAAGCTTTCTTT. This sequence encodes CASSGLNTEAFF.

This chain uses TRBV4-1 with TRBJ1-2, with a possible D match to TRBD1 (6 bases). The germline V gene encodes CDR1 MGHRA and CDR2 YSYEKL. The CDR3 contains 13 residues. Deletions cut 3 bases from V and 3 bases from J, with 8 bases between. In DNA, the CDR3 is TGCGCCAGCAGCCAGGGGGCTTACTATGGCTACACCTTC. Its translation: CASSQGAYYGYTF.

This chain's CDR3 is CASSQAAGIVSYEQYF. The CDR3 DNA reads as TGTGCCAGCAGCCAAGCAGCGGGAATTGTCTCCTACGAGCAGTACTTC. The chain recombines TRBV9 with TRBJ2-7; 7 positions agree with TRBD2. Germline V CDR1 and CDR2: SGDLS, YYNGEE. This CDR3 comprises 16 residues. The V and J ends lost 4 bases and 0 bases, in that order; junction bases with no gene match: 10.

The genes are TRBV19 and TRBJ1-2; D unclear. Trimming took 6 bases from V and 5 from J, leaving 13 bases between them. The germline gives CDR1 LNHDA, CDR2 SQIVND (reference sequence). This CDR3 is built from 13 residues. The CDR3 sequence is CASRRRGLYGYTF. CDR3 DNA sequence: TGTGCCAGTAGAAGGAGAGGTCTTTATGGCTACACCTTC. Variable domain in full (rest from reference TRBV19 and TRBJ1-2): DGGITQSPKYLFRKEGQNVTLSCEQNLNHDAMYWYRQDPGQGLRLIYYSQIVNDFQKGDIAEGYSVSREKKESFPLTVTSAQKNPTAFYLCASRRRGLYGYTFGSGTRLTVV.

The genes are TRBV6-5 and TRBJ2-7, with D possibly TRBD1 on 5 matching bases. The CDR3 is 14 amino acids. V was shortened by 4 bases and J by 3 bases, with 13 bases between the two germline ends. CDR1 and CDR2 (germline): MNHEY, SVGAGI. CDR3 sequence (DNA): TGTGCCAGCAGTTTGGGGCGACTCAGCTACGAGCAGTACTTC. It yields the protein CASSLGRLSYEQYF.

The V and J genes are TRBV4-3 and TRBJ2-7; the match to TRBD2 covers 7 bases. The length of the CDR3 is 16 residues. Germline CDR1 LGHNA, CDR2 YSLEER. Trimming cost V 0 bases and J 0 bases; bases outside gene matches: 5. DNA of the CDR3: TGCGCCAGCAGCCAAGACCCAGCGGGGAGCTCCTACGAGCAGTACTTC. Translation: CASSQDPAGSSYEQYF.

This chain links TRBV7-9 with TRBJ2-7; D may be TRBD2 (5 bases). The germline V gene encodes CDR1 SEHNR and CDR2 FQNEAQ (reference sequence). The V and J ends lost 3 bases and 0 bases respectively, with 9 bases between them. This CDR3 is built from 14 residues. CDR3 sequence (DNA): TGTGCCAGCAGCTTTACGGGGAACTCCTACGAGCAGTACTTC. Its protein product is CASSFTGNSYEQYF.

The chain has TRBV4-2 and TRBJ2-3; 9 bases map to TRBD2. J was trimmed by 4 bases and V by 4 bases; bases with no gene match: 18. The CDR3 has 19 amino acids. Looked up from germline, CDR1 is LGHNA and CDR2 is YNFKEQ. CDR3: CASSRGGGAVAGESDTQYF. The CDR3 DNA sequence: TGTGCCAGCAGCCGGGGAGGGGGCGCGGTAGCGGGGGAGTCAGATACGCAGTATTTT.

The J gene is TRBJ2-1, the V gene TRBV25-1, with D possibly matching TRBD1 (6 bases). V lost 1 base and J 0 bases, leaving 13 bases between the germline ends. Germline CDR1 is MGHDK and CDR2 is SYGVNS. The CDR3 contains 17 residues. CDR3 residues: CASSEWGQTFSYNEQFF. CDR3 DNA sequence: TGTGCCAGCAGTGAATGGGGGCAGACGTTCTCCTACAATGAGCAGTTCTTC.